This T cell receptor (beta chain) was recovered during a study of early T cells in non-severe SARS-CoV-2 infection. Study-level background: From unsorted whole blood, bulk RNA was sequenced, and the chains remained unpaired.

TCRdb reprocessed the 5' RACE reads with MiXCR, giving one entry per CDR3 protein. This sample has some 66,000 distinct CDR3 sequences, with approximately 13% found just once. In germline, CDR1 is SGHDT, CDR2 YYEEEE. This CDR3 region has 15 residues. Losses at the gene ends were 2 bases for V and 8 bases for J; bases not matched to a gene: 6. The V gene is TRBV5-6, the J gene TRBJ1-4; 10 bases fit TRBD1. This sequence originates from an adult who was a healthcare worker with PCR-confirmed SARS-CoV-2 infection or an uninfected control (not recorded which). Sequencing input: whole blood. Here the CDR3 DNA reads TGTGCCAGCAGCTTTGGGGGACAGGGGACGGAAAAACTGTTTTTT. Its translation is CASSFGGQGTEKLFF.